The rows below give T cell receptor beta chains drawn from one sample of a study of T-cell reconstitution after alpha-beta-depleted transplantation in children. TCRdb re-called the PCR reads through MiXCR, storing one row per CDR3 protein. The sample yields about a million distinct CDR3 sequences, roughly 31% seen once. The source material was PBMCs, mostly from graft donor cells, sampled 360 days after TCRalphabeta/CD19-depleted stem cell transplant. The receptors here all came from a boy under three years old who had a stem cell transplant for SCID, so the T cells may come from the graft donor. The CDR3 runs from the conserved cysteine through the conserved F or W. Fields, in order: D gene, CDR3 length, clone size, V gene, J gene, CDR3 protein, CDR3 DNA. A D gene is named only where the DNA matches it firmly. Only part of the rows carry a size: once, few, many, or a class if the clone is expanded.

NA	17	few	TRBV12-3/TRBV12-4	TRBJ2-1	CASSFRLSLAPYNEQFF	TGTGCCAGCAGTTTTCGTTTGAGCCTAGCTCCCTACAATGAGCAGTTCTTC
NA	17	NA	TRBV10-3	TRBJ2-5	CAISGSNGTGGGWTQYF	TGTGCCATCAGTGGAAGCAACGGGACAGGCGGGGGGTGGACCCAGTACTTC
NA	14	few	TRBV20-1	TRBJ2-7	CSASSILSSYEQYF	TGCAGTGCTAGTTCCATTCTAAGCTCCTACGAGCAGTACTTC
TRBD1	12	once	TRBV12-3/TRBV12-4	TRBJ2-4	CASSPGTAIQYF	TGTGCCAGCAGTCCGGGGACAGCCATTCAGTACTTC
NA	15	few	TRBV7-6	TRBJ2-5	CASSLGPREQETQYF	TGTGCCAGCAGCTTAGGGCCCAGGGAACAAGAGACCCAGTACTTC
TRBD2	18	NA	TRBV28	TRBJ2-3	CASSLTLGTRRNADTQYF	TGTGCCAGCAGTCTAACGCTCGGGACTAGGCGCAATGCAGATACGCAGTATTTT
NA	14	NA	TRBV20-1	TRBJ2-7	CSARDLGMTYEQYF	TGCAGTGCTAGAGATCTGGGTATGACCTACGAGCAGTACTTC
NA	13	many	TRBV5-1	TRBJ2-3	CASSLVLTDTQYF	TGCGCCAGCAGCTTGGTGCTTACAGATACGCAGTATTTT
NA	15	NA	TRBV20-1	TRBJ1-1	CSARDWSGRSRGAFF	TGCAGTGCTAGAGATTGGTCGGGAAGGTCCAGGGGAGCTTTCTTT
NA	14	NA	TRBV6-4	TRBJ2-7	CASRDPDGPYEQYF	TGTGCCAGCAGGGATCCGGACGGGCCCTACGAGCAGTACTTC
NA	14	NA	TRBV2	TRBJ2-1	CASGPRAGAIEQFF	TGTGCCAGCGGCCCCAGGGCAGGGGCCATTGAGCAGTTCTTC
TRBD2	17	NA	TRBV12-3/TRBV12-4	TRBJ2-5	CASSFPRTSGGMETQYF	TGTGCCAGCAGTTTCCCCCGGACTAGCGGGGGCATGGAGACCCAGTACTTC
NA	14	NA	TRBV12-3/TRBV12-4	TRBJ2-3	CASTLGTRTDTQYF	TGTGCCAGCACCCTAGGGACCCGCACAGATACGCAGTATTTT
NA	20	few	TRBV25-1	TRBJ1-2	CASSEYGAGRGQHLFYGYTF	TGTGCCAGCAGTGAATACGGGGCAGGGCGCGGACAGCACCTCTTCTATGGCTACACCTTC
TRBD1	14	NA	TRBV6-1	TRBJ2-2	CASTRQGRSGELFF	TGTGCCAGCACCCGACAGGGTCGATCCGGGGAGCTGTTTTTT
TRBD1	15	few	TRBV5-1	TRBJ2-2	CASSVGQGNTGELFF	TGCGCCAGCAGCGTGGGACAGGGGAACACCGGGGAGCTGTTTTTT
NA	14	NA	TRBV5-1	TRBJ2-7	CASSLIDNPYEQYF	TGCGCCAGCAGCTTGATAGACAATCCCTACGAGCAGTACTTC
NA	16	few	TRBV19	TRBJ1-1	CASTRTWTAVNTEAFF	TGTGCCAGCACTAGGACTTGGACAGCTGTGAACACTGAAGCTTTCTTT
NA	16	NA	TRBV12-3/TRBV12-4	TRBJ2-2	CASSPAWGADTGELFF	TGTGCCAGCAGTCCCGCCTGGGGGGCCGACACCGGGGAGCTGTTTTTT
TRBD1	13	few	TRBV6-1	TRBJ1-1	CASSQLRQGDAFF	TGTGCCAGCAGCCAACTTCGACAGGGAGACGCTTTCTTT
NA	16	few	TRBV4-1	TRBJ2-3	CASSQDRRTGTDTQYF	TGCGCCAGCAGCCAAGATCGGAGGACAGGCACAGATACGCAGTATTTT
TRBD1	15	NA	TRBV12-3/TRBV12-4	TRBJ2-7	CASSLRDRASYEQYF	TGTGCCAGCAGTCTACGGGACAGGGCCTCCTACGAGCAGTACTTC
NA	13	NA	TRBV29-1	TRBJ1-1	CSAAGAGSTEAFF	TGCAGCGCCGCGGGGGCAGGGAGCACTGAAGCTTTCTTT
TRBD1	15	NA	TRBV7-9	TRBJ2-2	CASSLGQGKTGELFF	TGTGCCAGCAGCTTGGGACAGGGAAAAACCGGGGAGCTGTTTTTT
TRBD1	16	few	TRBV20-1	TRBJ2-1	CSAGTGRDFRRNEQFF	TGCAGTGCTGGGACAGGGAGGGATTTTCGGCGGAATGAGCAGTTCTTC
NA	15	NA	TRBV19	TRBJ2-3	CASRKPGAPSDTQYF	TGTGCCAGTAGAAAGCCGGGCGCCCCGTCCGATACGCAGTATTTT
TRBD1	13	few	TRBV6-1	TRBJ2-5	CASSERLQGAQYF	TGTGCCAGCAGTGAAAGACTCCAGGGGGCCCAGTACTTC
TRBD2	17	NA	TRBV15	TRBJ2-1	CATSRDNTSGGVDEQFF	TGTGCCACCAGCAGAGATAATACGAGCGGGGGGGTAGATGAGCAGTTCTTC
TRBD2	17	few	TRBV5-1	TRBJ2-7	CASSLGNIAGAPYEQYF	TGCGCCAGCAGCTTAGGGAATATAGCGGGGGCTCCGTACGAGCAGTACTTC